The present TCR beta chain was sequenced within a study of T cell repertoires in cytomegalovirus infection. Study findings and constraints: Carriers of CMV plus the relevant HLA were identified by cumulative public TCR beta family frequency. HLA-C-restricted CMV clonotypes gave the most frequent clonotype in two of eight donors.

Notes on this clonotype: Its antigen is unidentified.

Between the trimmed V and J ends, which lost 3 bases and 1 base, there was a span of 15 bases. The CDR3 totals 16 residues. Germline V gene data show CDR1 as MDHEN and CDR2 as SYDVKM. TCRdb processed the reads anew with MiXCR; each CDR3 protein has one entry. This sample has around 710,000 distinct CDR3 sequences; around 29% occur once, and the top ten carry under 15%. This clonotype originated in a human donor in good health (CMV status not recorded). Some clones in this sample may be carry-over from other donors' samples. The specimen comprised cultured CD8+ T cells from PBMCs, sampled from culture after CMV antigen stimulation. The chain recombines TRBV28 with TRBJ1-2; D ambiguous. The CDR3 protein is CASSFHDTILNYGYTF. In DNA, the CDR3 is TGTGCCAGCAGTTTCCACGACACCATTCTTAACTATGGCTACACCTTC.